The rows below give T cell receptor beta chains drawn from one sample of a study of OX40 agonist ivuxolimab in advanced cancers. This table comes from immunoSEQ multiplex PCR, and its TCRdb copy is limited to in-frame clones, with some not included. Of under 80,000 clones listed, approximately 91% were seen once; the top ten hold less than 0.9%. Source: CD4+ or CD8+ T cells sorted from blood, taken in a trial of the OX40 agonist ivuxolimab. The receptors shown here come from an adult with an advanced solid tumor such as melanoma, head and neck, liver or kidney cancer. Both conserved end residues are trimmed from each CDR3. Each record gives: V gene, CDR3 protein.

v_gene: TRBV28; CDR3aa: ASSQGGDGYT
v_gene: TRBV12-2; CDR3aa: ASRLYEATNEKLF
v_gene: TRBV7-3; CDR3aa: ASSLTSGGDYEQY
v_gene: TRBV19; CDR3aa: ASSGGGPPYNEQF
v_gene: TRBV14; CDR3aa: ASSQAGLYKGNEQF
v_gene: TRBV30; CDR3aa: AWSGGGSRQPQH
v_gene: TRBV9; CDR3aa: ASSTGTGTGSYNEQF
v_gene: TRBV28; CDR3aa: ASSGRYRDNQPQH
v_gene: TRBV18; CDR3aa: ASSPPGPTYNEQF
v_gene: TRBV7-6; CDR3aa: ASSPADRGLYTGELF
v_gene: TRBV9; CDR3aa: ASSAQGGNYGYT
v_gene: TRBV28; CDR3aa: ASSPAMYPYEQY
v_gene: TRBV4-1; CDR3aa: ASSQGPFNTNYGYT
v_gene: TRBV21-1; CDR3aa: ASSKYFLIAKNIQY
v_gene: TRBV7-9; CDR3aa: ASSPLSGSAGELF
v_gene: TRBV5-4; CDR3aa: ASSLGQGAADTQY
v_gene: TRBV5-1; CDR3aa: ASSTSGVGEAF
v_gene: TRBV27; CDR3aa: ASRSTGGVEKLF
v_gene: TRBV30; CDR3aa: AWRRYNEQF
v_gene: TRBV5-1; CDR3aa: ASSRQGTSTDTQY
v_gene: TRBV14; CDR3aa: ASSQAGFSGNTIY
v_gene: TRBV4-2; CDR3aa: ASSQGPANTEAF
v_gene: TRBV21-1; CDR3aa: ASSRWTGSTDTQY
v_gene: TRBV10-3; CDR3aa: AARTGMGSGNTIY
v_gene: TRBV29-1; CDR3aa: SVDRVRDQGDYGYT
v_gene: TRBV7-8; CDR3aa: ASSFSNYEQY
v_gene: TRBV11-2; CDR3aa: ASSSGQFNQPQH
v_gene: TRBV23-1; CDR3aa: ASGGRVAALSYEQY
v_gene: TRBV6-1; CDR3aa: ASSDGDTQY
v_gene: TRBV5-1; CDR3aa: ASSRDRASYNEQF
v_gene: TRBV30; CDR3aa: AWSPWTGNSNQPQH
v_gene: TRBV5-1; CDR3aa: ASSWERNTEAF
v_gene: TRBV5-1; CDR3aa: ASSLSLIDSGANVLT
v_gene: TRBV7-6; CDR3aa: ASSSSGGPLAEQY
v_gene: TRBV7-3; CDR3aa: ASSLTGDRGASEQY
v_gene: TRBV5-6; CDR3aa: ASSPLFGQPMNTEAF
v_gene: TRBV19; CDR3aa: ASNQGRETQY
v_gene: TRBV28; CDR3aa: ASSVPQGLSNYGYT
v_gene: TRBV6-1; CDR3aa: ASSEEGSSFNEQF
v_gene: TRBV18; CDR3aa: ASSPLSGQGQETQY
v_gene: TRBV4-1; CDR3aa: ASSEFLDYEQY
v_gene: TRBV9; CDR3aa: ASSPGTDTQY
v_gene: TRBV9; CDR3aa: ASSVGGGHGELDYGYT
v_gene: TRBV19; CDR3aa: ASSTDRAGKAF
v_gene: TRBV28; CDR3aa: ASRGTSGGYTDTQY
v_gene: TRBV5-1; CDR3aa: ASSLGDRARVTEAF
v_gene: TRBV30; CDR3aa: AWELTSGGYNEQF
v_gene: TRBV6-6; CDR3aa: ATRTPPGNTIY
v_gene: TRBV6-1; CDR3aa: ASQGRDRGFGYT
v_gene: TRBV18; CDR3aa: ASSPRGLAGGKYNEQF
v_gene: TRBV6-5; CDR3aa: ASSYRQGAVPLH
v_gene: TRBV28; CDR3aa: ASSAPDRLVQY
v_gene: TRBV29-1; CDR3aa: SGGGQAGYT
v_gene: TRBV5-5; CDR3aa: ASSGGDGHNQPQH
v_gene: TRBV9; CDR3aa: ASSVEGTGRGYEQY
v_gene: TRBV10-1; CDR3aa: ASSENSNQPQH
v_gene: TRBV14; CDR3aa: ASSQPGGWGEKLF
v_gene: TRBV2; CDR3aa: ASTRTKDNEQF